This record concerns one TCR beta chain sequence. Its antigen is as yet unknown. This CDR3 region has 16 residues. Germline CDR1 reads SGDLS; CDR2 reads YYNGEE. Losses at the gene ends were 3 bases for V and 5 bases for J; bases not matched to a gene: 8. The sample originates from a study of cytomegalovirus exposure and HLA in healthy donors. Study results and limitations: In an earlier analysis, in several hundred donors, most V segments appeared productive either ~87% or ~30% of the time. Most likely, a cluster of highly shared sequence variants arose as a sequencing artifact. Analysis was carried out at a later point, and it linked a missense DCLRE1C variant to TCR beta V- and J-gene trimming.

The PCR had 60 Vbeta and 13 Jbeta primers. Measured with immunoSEQ multiplex PCR; TCRdb has only the in-frame clones, and not every one. There are around 270,000 clones in the sample; about 80% occur only once, and about 0.28% lies in the top ten. Sequences were obtained from PBMCs. The gene calls are TRBV9 and TRBJ2-5; 12 positions agree with TRBD2. This receptor was obtained from a girl aged 2 to 9 in good health and CMV-seronegative. This CDR3 is CASSASGGAGGETQYF. The CDR3 DNA reads TGTGCCAGCAGCGCTAGCGGGGGGGCAGGTGGGGAGACCCAGTACTTC.